The next 24 T cell receptor beta chains were all read from a single sample in a study of T cells in Graves' hyperthyroidism and ophthalmopathy. The CDR3 regions of TCR beta were amplified from RNA transcripts. HTBI primers drove first-round RT-PCR of the TCR CDR3. TCRdb independently ran MiXCR on the multiplex PCR reads; one entry per CDR3 protein. The sample gives about 480,000 distinct CDR3 sequences, around 14% of which show up once; around a sixth is in the top ten. Specimen: blood. These TCRs come from a woman under 30 with Graves' hyperthyroidism.

There are many counts of this clonotype. The chain joins TRBV6-1 to TRBJ2-7; 11 nucleotides line up with TRBD2. V lost 8 bases, J lost 7 bases, and 13 bases stayed unmatched. Germline loops: CDR1 MNHNS, CDR2 SASEGT. The CDR3 has 15 residues. The CDR3 loop reads CASGTSGGGRKEQYV. The CDR3 DNA is TGTGCCAGCGGAACTAGCGGGGGCGGCAGAAAGGAGCAGTACGTC.

The chain links TRBV30 to TRBJ1-2; no firm D call. Trimming took 0 bases from V and 4 from J, leaving 18 bases between them. Germline CDR1 is GTSNPN and CDR2 is SVGIG (reference sequence). The CDR3 has 16 amino acids. The CDR3 bases are TGTGCCTGGAGTGTAACTTTGGGAGCCCCTGGCTATGGCTACACCTTC. It translates to CAWSVTLGAPGYGYTF.

Ten or more counts support this clonotype. The chain couples TRBV6-1 to TRBJ2-5; TRBD2 matches 8 bases. The CDR3 is 15 amino acids. After removal of 2 bases from V and 2 bases from J, the junction contained 4 bases not matched to a gene. CDR1 MNHNS and CDR2 SASEGT come from the germline V gene. The CDR3 coding sequence is TGTGCCAGCAGTGAATACGCGGGAGGACAAGAGACCCAGTACTTC. Its translation is CASSEYAGGQETQYF.

Worth noting for this clonotype: A junction end diverges from the germline sequence, so it may reflect a read error. The V call is TRBV25-1, the J call TRBJ1-1; no firm D call. CDR3 length equals 11 residues. The germline V gene encodes CDR1 MGHDK and CDR2 SYGVNS. CDR3 nucleotide sequence: TGTGCCAGCAGTCAATACACCGAAGCTTTCTTT. Its translation is CASSQYTEAFF.

This clonotype has only a few counts. V gene TRBV14 combines with J gene TRBJ2-6, with 8 bases fitting TRBD1. The germline gives CDR1 SGHDN, CDR2 FVKESK. This CDR3 contains 17 residues. J lost 2 bases, V lost 5 bases, and 8 bases had no gene match. The CDR3 DNA reads TGTGCCAGCAGCGTAAGACAGGGGATCACTGGGGCCAACGTCCTGACTTTC. Protein product: CASSVRQGITGANVLTF.

There are many counts of this clonotype. V and J are TRBV2 and TRBJ2-7, with a possible D match to TRBD2 (6 bases). CDR1 and CDR2 from the germline V gene are SNHLY and FYNNEI. Trimming took off 6 bases at V and 6 bases at J, with 21 bases between the two ends. This CDR3 comprises 15 residues. The CDR3 DNA follows: TGTGCCAGCAGGGGCAACGGGGGAGTAGGTGCCGAGCAGTACTTC. Its protein product is CASRGNGGVGAEQYF.

This clonotype was seen a few times. This chain connects TRBV9 to TRBJ2-3; the match to TRBD2 covers 9 bases. Per the germline V gene, CDR1 is SGDLS and CDR2 is YYNGEE. This CDR3 spans 15 amino acids. The junction had 5 bases not matched to a gene; V was cut back by 5 bases and J by 1 base. The CDR3 reads CASSLAGEGTDTQYF. As DNA, the CDR3 is TGTGCCAGCAGTTTAGCGGGAGAGGGCACAGATACGCAGTATTTT. Filled out from reference TRBV9 and TRBJ2-3, the complete variable domain reads DSGVTQTPKHLITATGQRVTLRCSPRSGDLSVYWYQQSLDQGLQFLIQYYNGEERAKGNILERFSAQQFPDLHSELNLSSLELGDSALYFCASSLAGEGTDTQYFGPGTRLTVL.

This clonotype was seen repeatedly, ten times or more. This chain links TRBV3-1 with TRBJ2-2; 14 nucleotides agree with TRBD2. Germline V gives CDR1 LGHDT, CDR2 YNNKEL (reference sequence). This CDR3 comprises 19 residues. The V segment lost 3 bases and the J segment 6 bases; nucleotides outside the gene matches: 12. The CDR3 DNA is TGTGCCAGCAGCCAGATCGTTCGGGGACTAGCGGGAGCTCCCGGGGAGCTGTTTTTT. This codes for CASSQIVRGLAGAPGELFF.

This clonotype was found many times. The V call is TRBV18, the J call TRBJ1-1; possibly TRBD1 for D (5 bases). There are 15 residues in the CDR3. Germline CDR1 and CDR2: KGHSH and LQKENI. V lost 3 bases, J lost 5 bases, and 16 bases lay in between. As DNA, the CDR3 is TGTGCCAGCTCACCCAATGGGGGTCTGGGGACTGAAGCTTTCTTT. It is translated as CASSPNGGLGTEAFF.

V gene TRBV7-3 combines with J gene TRBJ2-2, with TRBD2 matching over 8 bases. Trimming removed 0 bases from V and 5 bases from J; junction bases left unmatched: 14. CDR1 is SGHTA, CDR2 FQGTGA, per germline. This CDR3 spans 19 amino acids. The DNA of the CDR3 is TGTGCCAGCAGCTTAACTACTGGGGGCGGGGGGAGTCGGACCGGGGAGCTGTTTTTT. It specifies CASSLTTGGGGSRTGELFF.

This clonotype was counted between two and nine times. V usage is TRBV30 and J usage is TRBJ2-7; a weak D match, TRBD2 (7 bases). The ends were cut back, 0 bases at V and 7 bases at J, with 22 bases in the middle. Per the germline V gene, CDR1 is GTSNPN and CDR2 is SVGIG (reference sequence). This CDR3 has 16 residues. CDR3 DNA sequence: TGTGCCTGGAGTGTACAGGGAGGGGGTTACTACGAGGAGCAGTACGTC. Its translation is CAWSVQGGGYYEEQYV.

This clonotype was seen a handful of times. V and J are TRBV5-1 and TRBJ1-1; D is ambiguous. In germline, CDR1 is SGHRS, CDR2 YFSETQ. The CDR3 runs 13 residues. Trimming took 7 bases from V and 0 from J, leaving 10 bases between them. The CDR3 sequence is CASFLELNTEAFF. Here the CDR3 DNA reads TGCGCCAGCTTCCTCGAATTGAACACTGAAGCTTTCTTT.

This clonotype was counted ten times or more. The V gene is TRBV2, the J gene TRBJ1-1; D call uncertain. The CDR3 length is 11 residues. Trimming left V 4 bases short and J 6 bases short, with 6 bases between. CDR1 is SNHLY and CDR2 is FYNNEI in the germline V gene. The CDR3 here is CASSVEAEAFF. The DNA for the CDR3 is TGTGCCAGCAGTGTGGAGGCTGAAGCTTTCTTT.

Ten or more counts support this clonotype. This rearrangement joins TRBV19 to TRBJ1-1, with D hard to call. With 1 base removed from V and 0 bases from J, the gap between germline ends came to 24 bases. Germline V gives CDR1 LNHDA, CDR2 SQIVND (reference sequence). The CDR3 is made up of 20 amino acids. The CDR3 coding sequence is TGTGCCAGTAGTATAGCTGACTCGTCCTGGGGTAACTTCATGAACACTGAAGCTTTCTTT. Translation: CASSIADSSWGNFMNTEAFF.

A single count supports this clonotype. This sequence may be a read error, since a much larger clone differs from it by one base. V is TRBV7-8 and J is TRBJ1-3; TRBD1 matches 8 bases. The V gene's germline CDR1 is SGHVS and CDR2 FQNEAQ. The CDR3 has 17 amino acids. CDR3 in DNA: TGTGTCAGCAGCTTAGTGGGACAGGCCTTCTCTGGAAACACCATATATTTT. Its translation: CVSSLVGQAFSGNTIYF.

Turning to this clonotype: A read error may explain this, as a much larger clone is one base away. This chain connects TRBV13 to TRBJ1-1; D may be TRBD1 (6 bases). Germline V lookup: CDR1 PRHDT, CDR2 FYEKMQ (reference sequence). CDR3 length equals 14 residues. The CDR3 sequence is CASSSDPGGTGAFF. DNA of the CDR3: TGTGCCAGCAGCTCGGATCCGGGGGGCACTGGAGCTTTCTTT.

This clonotype was seen a handful of times. Just one base apart from a much larger clone, this may be a read error. The rearrangement joins TRBV19 to TRBJ1-5, with 9 bases aligning to TRBD1. The germline CDR1 and CDR2 sequences are LNHDA and SQIVND (reference sequence). The ends lost 7 bases at V and 6 bases at J; junction bases unmatched: 10. The CDR3 length is 15 residues. The CDR3 reads CASTPRTGAGQPQHF. The CDR3 DNA is TGTGCCAGTACCCCACGGACAGGGGCTGGTCAGCCCCAGCATTTT.

This rearrangement joins TRBV25-1 to TRBJ1-5; the D gene is possibly TRBD1 (5 bases). Germline V gene sequence: CDR1 MGHDK, CDR2 SYGVNS. Trimming left V 2 bases short and J 6 bases short, with 17 bases between. This CDR3 comprises 16 residues. The DNA for the CDR3 is TGTGCCAGCAGTGAAGGGGCCCGCCAACCCTCTCAGCCCCAGCATTTT. As protein: CASSEGARQPSQPQHF.

The chain uses TRBV5-1 and TRBJ1-6; D is undetermined. Germline-derived CDR1 and CDR2 are SGHRS and YFSETQ. Trimming cost V 0 bases and J 8 bases, with 6 bases left between them. The CDR3 sequence is 13 residues long. The CDR3 DNA is TGCGCCAGCAGCTTGGGGGAAGATTCACCCCTCCACTTT. It yields the protein CASSLGEDSPLHF.

V usage is TRBV4-1 and J usage is TRBJ1-4; 7 bases are a match to TRBD1. Germline V gene sequence: CDR1 MGHRA, CDR2 YSYEKL. This CDR3 contains 16 residues. The V segment lost 0 bases and the J segment 6 bases; nucleotides outside the gene matches: 7. As DNA, the CDR3 is TGCGCCAGCAGCCAAGATGGTCAGGGGGTGTATGAAAAACTGTTTTTT. This encodes CASSQDGQGVYEKLFF.

This clonotype has a count of ten or more. V is TRBV6-1 and J is TRBJ2-1; TRBD2 matches at 8 bases. This CDR3 comprises 14 residues. Germline lookup yields CDR1 MNHNS and CDR2 SASEGT. After removal of 4 bases from V and 9 bases from J, the junction contained 8 bases not matched to a gene. CDR3 bases: TGTGCCAGCAGTGCACGGGAGGGCCACAGTGAGCAGTTCTTC. This encodes CASSAREGHSEQFF.

Ten or more counts support this clonotype. The J gene is TRBJ1-1, the V gene TRBV12-3 or TRBV12-4; no reliable D call. The V end lost 1 base, the J end lost 7 bases, and 7 bases lay between the germline ends. The CDR3 loop spans 12 amino acids. CDR3 bases: TGTGCCAGCAGTTTAGACGGCTTTGAAGCTTTCTTT. This translates into CASSLDGFEAFF.

This clonotype came up many times. CDR3 sequence: CASSYSTRGGPSTEAFF. CDR3 DNA sequence: TGTGCCAGCAGTTACTCGACCCGAGGCGGGCCCAGCACTGAAGCTTTCTTT. This chain uses TRBV6-2 or TRBV6-3 with TRBJ1-1; D uncertain. V was pared by 0 bases and J by 4 bases, with 18 bases between. Germline values: CDR1 MNHEY, CDR2 SVGEGT. This CDR3 is built from 17 residues.

The chain combines TRBV19 with TRBJ2-3, with D tentatively TRBD2 (6 bases). There are 15 residues in the CDR3. Germline loops: CDR1 LNHDA, CDR2 SQIVND (reference sequence). With 1 base removed from V and 3 bases from J, the gap between germline ends came to 11 bases. CDR3 loop: CASSIAGVRTDTQYF. As DNA, the CDR3 is TGTGCCAGTAGTATAGCGGGAGTTCGGACAGATACGCAGTATTTT.